This TCR beta chain comes out of a study of OX40 agonist ivuxolimab in advanced cancers. Study-wide points: Dosing at 0.1 to 3.0 mg/kg was accompanied by clonal expansion of CD4+ and CD8+ blood T cells by week 6.

The CDR3 totals 16 residues. Trimming pared 0 bases from V and 6 bases from J, leaving 16 bases between. CDR1 is SGHRS, CDR2 YFSETQ, per germline. Assay: immunoSEQ multiplex PCR; the TCRdb copy retains only in-frame clones and omits some. The sample comprises some 150,000 clones, 75% to 95% of which are singletons, and approximately 1% rests with the top ten. In regard to this clone: Its specificity is not known.

The chain uses TRBV5-1 and TRBJ2-1; weak D call: TRBD1 (5 bases). The source material was CD4+ or CD8+ T cells sorted from blood, sampled in a trial of the OX40 agonist ivuxolimab. The source is an adult with an advanced solid tumor such as melanoma, head and neck, liver or kidney cancer. This CDR3 is CASSLAEDSSFNEQFF. DNA for the CDR3: TGCGCCAGCAGCTTGGCCGAAGACAGTAGCTTCAATGAGCAGTTCTTC.